The rows below give T cell receptor beta chains drawn from one sample of a study of CD8 T cells in Susac syndrome. TCRdb re-called the immunoSEQ multiplex PCR reads through MiXCR, storing one row per CDR3 protein. The table records approximately 210,000 distinct CDR3 sequences, about 96% of them present only once. Sequenced input: CD4+ T cells from PBMCs. All receptors derive from a human donor with multiple sclerosis. Each CDR3 is given with its conserved first and last residue. Each record gives: CDR3 protein, CDR3 DNA, clone size, V gene, D gene, J gene. The D gene is left open where the match is weak. Some rows have no size entry. The others give once, few or many, or a class for an expanded clone.

CASNPPGARASVYF,TGTGCCAGCAACCCGCCAGGGGCAAGGGCCTCCGTTTACTTC,NA,TRBV28,NA,TRBJ2-7
CASSLSSAGGEQYF,TGTGCCAGCAGTTTATCGTCCGCGGGGGGCGAGCAGTACTTC,NA,TRBV27,TRBD2,TRBJ2-7
CASSAWAEGGGYTF,TGTGCCAGCAGCGCCTGGGCGGAGGGGGGTGGCTACACCTTC,NA,TRBV28,NA,TRBJ1-2
CASSYGQVSYEQYF,TGTGCCAGCAGCTACGGACAGGTCTCCTACGAGCAGTACTTC,NA,TRBV7-9,TRBD1,TRBJ2-7
CSAQRQETQYF,TGCAGTGCTCAGCGGCAAGAGACCCAGTACTTC,NA,TRBV20-1,NA,TRBJ2-5
CASSSGSEAFF,TGTGCCAGCAGTTCGGGCTCTGAAGCTTTCTTT,NA,TRBV12-3/TRBV12-4,NA,TRBJ1-1
CASSLQAGSNTGELFF,TGTGCCAGCAGCCTACAAGCGGGATCGAACACCGGGGAGCTGTTTTTT,NA,TRBV11-2,TRBD2,TRBJ2-2
CSVSNRGWLYEQYF,TGCAGCGTCTCGAACAGGGGTTGGTTGTACGAGCAGTACTTC,NA,TRBV29-1,TRBD1,TRBJ2-7
CASRDRWGTDTQYF,TGTGCCAGCAGGGACAGATGGGGCACAGATACGCAGTATTTT,NA,TRBV2,NA,TRBJ2-3
CASSLDTRGTEAFF,TGTGCCAGCAGCTTAGACACCCGGGGAACTGAAGCTTTCTTT,NA,TRBV13,NA,TRBJ1-1
CASSVAAPTQGLASEQYF,TGTGCCAGCAGCGTAGCGGCCCCAACGCAGGGACTAGCATCCGAGCAGTACTTC,NA,TRBV9,TRBD2,TRBJ2-7
CATSKGVNLPQHF,TGTGCCACCAGCAAAGGCGTCAATCTACCCCAGCATTTT,NA,TRBV15,NA,TRBJ1-5
CSATGQGDTEAFF,TGCAGTGCGACCGGGCAGGGAGATACTGAAGCTTTCTTT,NA,TRBV20-1,NA,TRBJ1-1
CSARWGVNTEAFF,TGCAGTGCTAGATGGGGAGTGAACACTGAAGCTTTCTTT,NA,TRBV20-1,NA,TRBJ1-1
CASSQNTGELFF,TGTGCCAGCAGCCAGAACACCGGGGAGCTGTTTTTT,few,TRBV12-3/TRBV12-4,NA,TRBJ2-2
CASSLSGDRGYEQYF,TGTGCCAGCAGTTTATCTGGGGATAGGGGGTACGAGCAGTACTTC,NA,TRBV12-3/TRBV12-4,NA,TRBJ2-7
CSAPTDRAGGTGELFF,TGCAGTGCCCCGACCGACAGGGCGGGGGGCACCGGGGAGCTGTTTTTT,NA,TRBV20-1,NA,TRBJ2-2
CASSLGGTNYGYTF,TGTGCCAGCAGCTTAGGTGGGACTAACTATGGCTACACCTTC,few,TRBV7-2,NA,TRBJ1-2
CASRPQGALSTDTQYF,TGTGCCAGCAGGCCACAGGGGGCGCTGAGCACAGATACGCAGTATTTT,NA,TRBV12-3/TRBV12-4,TRBD1,TRBJ2-3
CSARRGTGLYGYTF,TGCAGCGCCCGGAGGGGGACAGGACTCTATGGCTACACCTTC,once,TRBV29-1,TRBD1,TRBJ1-2
CSARDGALGYTF,TGCAGTGCTAGGGATGGCGCTCTCGGCTACACCTTC,NA,TRBV20-1,NA,TRBJ1-2
CASSGLNYNEQFF,TGTGCCAGCAGCGGACTAAATTACAATGAGCAGTTCTTC,NA,TRBV9,NA,TRBJ2-1
CASSLTTGGYQETQYF,TGTGCCAGCAGCTTGACGACAGGGGGTTATCAAGAGACCCAGTACTTC,NA,TRBV5-4,TRBD1,TRBJ2-5
CASTEPKTDTQYF,TGTGCCAGCACCGAACCAAAGACTGATACGCAGTATTTT,NA,TRBV6-5,NA,TRBJ2-3
CASSLTTGPYEQYF,TGTGCCAGCAGTTTAACGACAGGGCCCTACGAGCAGTACTTC,NA,TRBV12-3/TRBV12-4,TRBD1,TRBJ2-7
CASSQAGPGIYGYTF,TGTGCCAGCAGCCAAGCGGGGCCCGGGATCTATGGCTACACCTTC,NA,TRBV3-1,NA,TRBJ1-2